A selection of T cell receptor beta chains follows, all from one sample in a study of beta chain features in type 1 diabetes. Here immunoSEQ multiplex PCR was the method, and the copy in TCRdb shows in-frame clones only, minus some. The sample holds over 600,000 clones, around 12% seen once. The material sequenced was naive CD4+ T cells from blood. Receptor source: a man between 25 and 39 years old with type 1 diabetes. The CDR3 runs from the conserved cysteine through the conserved F or W. A D gene is named only where the DNA matches it firmly. Clone sizes are given selectively: once, few, many, or a class where the clone is expanded.

d_gene	abundance	v_gene	j_gene	CDR3nt	CDR3aa
NA	few	TRBV29-1	TRBJ1-5	TGCAGCGTCTCCGACGGGTATAGCAATCAGCCCCAGCATTTT	CSVSDGYSNQPQHF
NA	few	TRBV11-2	TRBJ1-5	TGTGCCAGCAGCTTTGGTGGCAATCAGCCCCAGCATTTT	CASSFGGNQPQHF
NA	once	TRBV27	TRBJ2-2	TGTGCCAGCAGTTTCCCCCCCGGGGAGCTGTTTTTT	CASSFPPGELFF
NA	few	TRBV5-1	TRBJ1-4	TGCGCCAGCAGCTTGGCCTCAGGGCCAACTAATGAAAAACTGTTTTTT	CASSLASGPTNEKLFF
TRBD1	few	TRBV12-5	TRBJ2-5	TGTGCTAGTGGTTTGGGGACAGGGGGCTTGGAGACCCAGTACTTC	CASGLGTGGLETQYF
TRBD1	NA	TRBV9	TRBJ2-3	TGTGCCAGCAGCGTAGTGGGAGCAGGGGGCGCAGATACGCAGTATTTT	CASSVVGAGGADTQYF
NA	few	TRBV29-1	TRBJ2-7	TGCAGCGGGGCCCCAGGGTTGGGCGAGCAGTACTTC	CSGAPGLGEQYF
TRBD1	few	TRBV4-2	TRBJ2-7	TGTGCCAGCAGCCAAGTTGTGCAGGGGGCCCGGGAGCAGTACTTC	CASSQVVQGAREQYF
NA	few	TRBV13	TRBJ1-3	TGTGCCAGCAGCTTAGCAGGAAACACCATATATTTT	CASSLAGNTIYF
NA	few	TRBV28	TRBJ2-7	TGTGCCAGCAATCGGGGGTACGAGCAGTACTTC	CASNRGYEQYF
NA	few	TRBV30	TRBJ1-2	TGTGCCTGGCGCGGAGACGGGGGCAGTGCCCACTATGGCTACACCTTC	CAWRGDGGSAHYGYTF
NA	NA	TRBV11-2	TRBJ2-3	TGTGCCAGCAGCTTAGAAGGGCTCATACTAAATACAGATACGCAGTATTTT	CASSLEGLILNTDTQYF
NA	NA	TRBV30	TRBJ1-6	TGTGCCTGGAGGGACGACAGAGACTCCTTGGGCTCCTATAATTCACCCCTCCACTTT	CAWRDDRDSLGSYNSPLHF
NA	few	TRBV10-3	TRBJ1-2	TGTGCCATCAGTGAGTCCTGGTTGAAGGGCTACACCTTC	CAISESWLKGYTF
NA	NA	TRBV7-2	TRBJ2-5	TGTGCCAGCAGCATCGGAGCCGGGACGGGAGAAGAGACCCAGTACTTC	CASSIGAGTGEETQYF
NA	few	TRBV5-1	TRBJ2-1	TGCGCCAGCAGCTTGGAGCAGGGATCCTACAATGAGCAGTTCTTC	CASSLEQGSYNEQFF
NA	NA	TRBV5-1	TRBJ2-3	TGCGCCAGCAGCCCCGACAGGGAGGCTTTAGATACGCAGTATTTT	CASSPDREALDTQYF
TRBD1	few	TRBV6-6	TRBJ2-7	TGTGCCAGCACCGACAGGGTTGAAGCCTACGAGCAGTACTTC	CASTDRVEAYEQYF
NA	NA	TRBV7-6	TRBJ2-1	TGTGCCAGCAGCCTTGGCCGCAATGAGCAGTTCTTC	CASSLGRNEQFF
NA	few	TRBV7-9	TRBJ2-1	TGTGCCAGCAGCTCCGAGGAAGTCCCGAAGTTCTTC	CASSSEEVPKFF
TRBD1	NA	TRBV13	TRBJ1-6	TGTGCCAGCAGCTTAACAGGGGGCTCCTATAATTCACCCCTCCACTTT	CASSLTGGSYNSPLHF
NA	few	TRBV19	TRBJ1-5	TGTGCCAGTAGTTCACAGGGAGAAGAGCCCCAGCATTTT	CASSSQGEEPQHF
TRBD1	few	TRBV9	TRBJ1-1	TGTGCCAGCAGCGTCGCCGGGACAGGGGGCACTGAAGCTTTCTTT	CASSVAGTGGTEAFF
NA	NA	TRBV18	TRBJ1-1	TGTGCCAGCTCGGCCCGGGAGACTGAAGCTTTCTTT	CASSARETEAFF
NA	few	TRBV6-5	TRBJ2-6	TGTGCCAGCAGTTGGGATGGTCGCTCTGGGGCCAACGTCCTGACTTTC	CASSWDGRSGANVLTF
NA	NA	TRBV29-1	TRBJ2-2	TGCAGCGTCGGGGTGAACACCGGGGAGCTGTTTTTT	CSVGVNTGELFF
NA	few	TRBV5-6	TRBJ1-2	TGTGCCAGCAGCTTGGAAGTGCGCCGGGAGTATGGCTACACCTTC	CASSLEVRREYGYTF
NA	NA	TRBV28	TRBJ2-7	TGTGCCAGCAGTTTAATCGGGGACGAGCAGTACTTC	CASSLIGDEQYF
NA	NA	TRBV9	TRBJ1-4	TGTGCCAGCAGCGACCGATCGTATGGGGATGAAAAACTGTTTTTT	CASSDRSYGDEKLFF